This T cell receptor beta chain emerged from a study of cytomegalovirus exposure and HLA in healthy donors. Study-level points and caveats: It was confirmed in vitro that a few of the CMV-associated chains were specific for CMV antigens. Some TCR beta chains (more than 150 of them) were listed as cytomegalovirus-associated.

The method was immunoSEQ multiplex PCR; TCRdb's version includes in-frame clones alone and lacks a portion of them. Among 300,000 to 400,000 clones, about nine tenths were seen once, and the ten largest hold approximately 0.8%. Comments on this clone: Its cognate antigen is unknown.

Germline-derived CDR1 and CDR2 are MGHDK and SYGVNS. The CDR3 consists of 15 residues. Deletions cut 1 base from V and 7 bases from J, with 16 bases between. Sequenced input: PBMCs. This clonotype was obtained from a woman younger than 30 in good health and CMV-seronegative. The rearrangement joins TRBV25-1 to TRBJ1-2; D is possibly TRBD1 (5 bases). CDR3 region: CASSESRGITSGYTF. CDR3 bases: TGTGCCAGCAGTGAATCTAGGGGCATAACCTCTGGCTACACCTTC.